A single sample gave rise to the 2 T cell receptor beta chains below, sequenced in a study of long-term antiretroviral therapy in people with HIV. The assay used was immunoSEQ (version v3.0), run at survey level. Sequenced by immunoSEQ multiplex PCR; TCRdb stores in-frame clones only, minus some. The sample yields roughly 23,000 clones, roughly 80% seen once. The material was unsorted PBMCs, obtained 1.9 years after starting antiretroviral therapy. These receptors all stem from a woman aged 45-60 years with HIV.

The rearrangement links TRBV18 to TRBJ1-2, with D possibly TRBD1 on 6 matching bases. The V gene lost 3 bases and the J gene lost 4 bases, with 12 bases spanning the gap. CDR1 and CDR2 (germline): KGHSH, LQKENI. This CDR3 spans 14 amino acids. CDR3 sequence: CASSPRTESYGYTF. CDR3 bases: TGTGCCAGCTCACCGAGGACAGAGTCCTATGGCTACACCTTC.

The CDR3 DNA follows: TGTGCCAGCAGCGGGACGGTTGATAATTCACCCCTCCACTTT. It codes for CASSGTVDNSPLHF. V gene TRBV6-5 combines with J gene TRBJ1-6; TRBD1 might be the D (5 bases). Between the trimmed V and J ends, which lost 6 bases and 5 bases, there was a span of 11 bases. The CDR3 sequence is 14 residues long. Germline V gene sequence: CDR1 MNHEY, CDR2 SVGAGI.